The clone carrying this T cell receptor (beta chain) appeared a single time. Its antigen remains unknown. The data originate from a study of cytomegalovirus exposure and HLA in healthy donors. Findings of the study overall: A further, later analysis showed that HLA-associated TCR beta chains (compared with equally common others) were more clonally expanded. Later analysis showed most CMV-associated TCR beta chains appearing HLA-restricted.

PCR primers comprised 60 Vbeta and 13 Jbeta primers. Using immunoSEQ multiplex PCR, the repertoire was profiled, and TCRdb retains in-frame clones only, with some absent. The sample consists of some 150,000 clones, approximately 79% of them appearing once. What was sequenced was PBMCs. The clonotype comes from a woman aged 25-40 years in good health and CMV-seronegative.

The CDR3 sequence is CAISLDRASQPQHF. Here the CDR3 DNA reads TGTGCCATCAGTCTGGACAGGGCGTCTCAGCCCCAGCATTTT. The chain couples TRBV10-3 to TRBJ1-5; TRBD1 matches at 8 bases. After removal of 5 bases from V and 6 bases from J, the junction contained 6 bases not matched to a gene. Germline CDR1 ENHRY, CDR2 SYGVKD. CDR3 length equals 14 residues.